This record concerns one TCR beta chain sequence. Its antigen is unknown. There are no base qualities to consult, and no much larger clone falls within one base. The immunoSEQ Assay, a bias-controlled multiplex PCR, was used to amplify TCRbeta CDR3 regions from genomic DNA. For the original study's pipeline: The number of nucleated cells in each sample was estimated from the amplification of reference gene primers within the assay. Sequence reads were collapsed and filtered to measure the absolute abundance of every unique TCRbeta CDR3 rearrangement. Productive Simpson clonality was computed per sample as the square root of Simpson's diversity index over productive rearrangements. Not all clones reach the TCRdb copy of this immuneACCESS table, which keeps in-frame sequences only. Checked studies attribute under half of the gap to unresolved V genes and leave the rest unexplained. The V and J calls and clone size come from that table; D and trimming were worked out from the DNA. The sample yields 90,000 to 100,000 clones; approximately 88% were counted once. Together, the top ten hold around 20% of the sample.

This specimen comes from a study of blood T cell repertoires in COVID-19 (dated by TCRdb to the early 2020s). Some background on the complete study: Collaborator samples came from the United States, Italy and Spain and covered acute and convalescent phases of COVID-19. The material from the prospective study consisted of cDNA or gDNA derived from T cells, B-cell-depleted T cells, or PBMCs. The dataset comprised deeply sampled blood TCRbeta repertoires from subjects exposed to, actively infected with, or recovered from COVID-19. The repertoires were released in a freely available public database meant as a resource for research on the immune response to SARS-CoV-2. Samples came from the ongoing ImmuneRACE study (first 160 participants) plus 1,254 subjects from 6 global collaborators. The sample metadata nearly always contained a de-identified subject ID, COVID-19 status, age in years and sex. Where available, HLA class I and class II types were taken from metadata supplied by the sample provider and were not determined by assay-based typing.

What the study reported, not specific to this receptor: The quantity of clinical and demographic metadata differed by source and by participant and was supplied without curation.

One collaborating source in Seattle enrolled patients while the patients were actively infected and followed the patients over time throughout the course of disease. Each collaborating institution followed its own protocols to collect whole blood in K2EDTA tubes. For TCRbeta analysis, collaborator samples were shipped as frozen whole blood, as isolated PBMCs, or as DNA extracted from either sample type. The V and J ends are trimmed by 5 bases and 6 bases, leaving 15 bases between them. The CDR3, from cysteine to phenylalanine, totals 14 residues. The sequence is cut down to CDR3 DNA, 42 bases in frame from base 1. The germline V gene encodes CDR1 MNHNY and CDR2 SVGAGI (reference sequence).

Sequencing was performed on peripheral blood. This TCR derives from a woman between 55 and 75 years old with COVID-19, enrolled during active disease. The V gene is TRBV6-6 and the J gene is TRBJ2-3, with TRBD1 perhaps the D gene, on 5 matching bases. The CDR3 is CASSTGPGGDTQYF. The sequenced DNA is TGTGCCAGCAGTACAGGCCCGGGTGGGGATACGCAGTATTTT.